Described below is a single TCR beta chain sequence and its context. The entry originates in a study of type 1 regulatory T cells. Germline assignment: CDR1 LNHDA and CDR2 SQIVND (reference sequence). The CDR3 has 14 amino acids. The V segment lost 7 bases and the J segment 4 bases; nucleotides outside the gene matches: 5. TCRdb itself ran the reads through MiXCR, one entry per CDR3 protein. This sample yields around 88,000 distinct CDR3 sequences, of which about 28% are seen a single time; 2.2% belongs to the top ten. The genes are TRBV19 and TRBJ2-2, with 8 bases lining up with TRBD2. The specimen sequenced was CD4+ T cells, either the whole sample or a sorted fraction (not recorded which). This TCR was sampled from a human donor in good health. The DNA for the CDR3 is TGTGCCAGTACCGTAGCGGGGATCACCGGGGAGCTGTTTTTT. Protein: CASTVAGITGELFF.